This is a list of T cell receptor beta chains from one sample in a study of blood T cell repertoires in COVID-19. Some clones are missing from TCRdb's copy, which holds only in-frame ones; the method was immunoSEQ multiplex PCR. The sample gives about 200,000 clones, about nine tenths of which show up once; under 7.5% is in the top ten. The specimen sequenced was peripheral blood. These TCRs come from a man aged 55 to 70 who had recovered from COVID-19. Both conserved end residues are part of each CDR3. D genes are given only for firm matches. Where a row states a size, it is once, few, many or the class of an expanded clone; other rows omit it.

TRBJ2-2	13	NA	NA	TRBV9	CASSVEETGELFF	TGTGCCAGCAGCGTGGAGGAAACCGGGGAGCTGTTTTTT
TRBJ1-4	13	NA	NA	TRBV6-5	CASSRGSWEKLFF	TGTGCCAGCAGTAGGGGGAGTTGGGAAAAACTGTTTTTT
TRBJ1-5	15	NA	NA	TRBV19	CASGVRGGSNQPQHF	TGTGCCAGTGGGGTGAGAGGGGGAAGCAATCAGCCCCAGCATTTT
TRBJ2-5	13	NA	NA	TRBV5-1	CASSLSSPETQYF	TGCGCCAGCAGCTTGTCTTCCCCAGAGACCCAGTACTTC
TRBJ1-5	12	once	NA	TRBV12-3/TRBV12-4	CASSFRGQPQHF	TGTGCCAGCAGTTTTCGGGGACAACCCCAGCATTTT
TRBJ2-1	16	NA	TRBD2	TRBV7-3	CASSLSGGIIGNEQFF	TGTGCCAGCAGCTTAAGCGGGGGAATAATCGGGAATGAGCAGTTCTTC
TRBJ1-3	14	NA	TRBD1	TRBV6-5	CASSTTGIVNTIYF	TGTGCCAGCAGCACGACAGGGATTGTAAACACCATATATTTT
TRBJ2-5	15	NA	TRBD2	TRBV28	CASRLAGGPGETQYF	TGTGCCAGCAGACTAGCGGGAGGGCCGGGGGAGACCCAGTACTTC
TRBJ2-3	16	NA	TRBD2	TRBV24-1	CATSDPSGGGADTQYF	TGTGCCACCAGTGACCCCAGCGGGGGAGGCGCAGATACGCAGTATTTT
TRBJ2-7	14	NA	TRBD1	TRBV18	CASSGGQGPYEQYF	TGTGCCAGCTCAGGGGGACAGGGACCCTACGAGCAGTACTTC
TRBJ2-5	15	NA	TRBD2	TRBV7-2	CASSLERRGQETQYF	TGTGCCAGCAGCTTAGAACGGCGGGGGCAAGAGACCCAGTACTTC
TRBJ2-1	15	NA	TRBD1	TRBV9	CASSVEGQVYNEQFF	TGTGCCAGCAGCGTAGAGGGACAGGTCTACAATGAGCAGTTCTTC
TRBJ2-5	16	NA	TRBD2	TRBV4-3	CASSHGGGGLRETQYF	TGCGCCAGCAGCCATGGCGGGGGGGGCCTACGGGAGACCCAGTACTTC
TRBJ2-5	14	NA	TRBD2	TRBV6-5	CASSIPERGKTQYF	TGTGCCAGCAGTATCCCGGAGCGGGGGAAGACCCAGTACTTC
TRBJ1-2	15	NA	NA	TRBV6-5	CASSYSVGGSRGYTF	TGTGCCAGCAGTTACTCGGTCGGGGGATCAAGAGGCTACACCTTC
TRBJ2-5	17	NA	TRBD1	TRBV15	CATSRDRTGWNQETQYF	TGTGCCACCAGCAGAGATCGGACAGGGTGGAATCAAGAGACCCAGTACTTC
TRBJ1-5	12	NA	NA	TRBV28	CAVRGPNQPQHF	TGTGCCGTCAGGGGCCCCAATCAGCCCCAGCATTTT
TRBJ1-2	14	NA	NA	TRBV19	CASSIQGQRYGYTF	TGTGCCAGTAGTATCCAGGGGCAAAGGTATGGCTACACCTTC
TRBJ2-2	15	NA	TRBD2	TRBV9	CASSVAASGTGELFF	TGTGCCAGCAGCGTAGCAGCTAGCGGCACCGGGGAGCTGTTTTTT
TRBJ2-1	14	NA	NA	TRBV2	CASSEAGKGGEQFF	TGTGCCAGCAGTGAAGCCGGGAAGGGCGGTGAGCAGTTCTTC
TRBJ2-3	11	NA	NA	TRBV20-1	CSAEDSDTQYF	TGCAGTGCGGAAGACTCCGATACGCAGTATTTT
TRBJ2-1	17	NA	NA	TRBV5-1	CASSLARRSSSYNEQFF	TGCGCCAGCAGCCTCGCCCGGCGGTCGAGCTCCTACAATGAGCAGTTCTTC
TRBJ1-6	15	NA	NA	TRBV7-2	CASSPIGSYNSPLHF	TGTGCCAGCAGCCCCATCGGCTCCTATAATTCACCCCTCCACTTT
TRBJ2-1	15	NA	NA	TRBV7-9	CASSDAARSSIGQFF	TGTGCCAGCAGCGACGCCGCGCGGTCTTCCATCGGGCAGTTCTTC
TRBJ1-2	13	NA	TRBD1	TRBV12-3/TRBV12-4	CASSFDRGLGYTF	TGTGCCAGCAGTTTCGACAGGGGGCTTGGCTACACCTTC
TRBJ2-5	13	NA	NA	TRBV5-5	CASTKGPGETQYF	TGTGCCAGCACGAAGGGCCCGGGGGAGACCCAGTACTTC
TRBJ2-7	16	NA	TRBD2	TRBV5-1	CASSLKASGALYEQYF	TGCGCCAGCAGCTTGAAGGCTAGCGGGGCCCTCTACGAGCAGTACTTC
TRBJ1-1	16	NA	NA	TRBV7-6	CASSLFLGDMNTEAFF	TGTGCCAGCAGCTTATTTCTGGGGGACATGAACACTGAAGCTTTCTTT
TRBJ2-1	11	NA	NA	TRBV10-3	CAISDGVEQFF	TGTGCCATCAGTGACGGGGTCGAGCAGTTCTTC
TRBJ2-7	15	NA	TRBD1	TRBV7-2	CASSRGQEPAYEQYF	TGTGCCAGCAGCCGGGGACAGGAGCCTGCCTACGAGCAGTACTTC
TRBJ1-3	16	NA	NA	TRBV28	CASSFISGGMGNTIYF	TGTGCCAGCAGTTTTATTTCCGGGGGTATGGGAAACACCATATATTTT
TRBJ2-7	12	NA	NA	TRBV6-5	CASRISVYEQYF	TGTGCCAGCAGAATCTCGGTATACGAGCAGTACTTC
TRBJ1-2	13	NA	NA	TRBV6-5	CASSFRNSDGYTF	TGTGCCAGCAGTTTCAGGAATAGCGATGGCTACACCTTC
TRBJ2-3	15	once	TRBD1	TRBV19	CASSDRGASTDTQYF	TGTGCCAGTAGCGACAGGGGGGCTAGCACAGATACGCAGTATTTT
TRBJ1-3	16	NA	NA	TRBV7-2	CASSPQQAGSGNTIYF	TGTGCCAGCAGCCCACAACAGGCCGGCTCTGGAAACACCATATATTTT
TRBJ1-1	11	NA	NA	TRBV20-1	CSAIRNTEAFF	TGCAGTGCTATCAGAAACACTGAAGCTTTCTTT
TRBJ2-2	14	NA	TRBD2	TRBV7-2	CASSFIAGAGELFF	TGTGCCAGCAGCTTTATAGCGGGAGCCGGGGAGCTGTTTTTT
TRBJ2-7	14	NA	NA	TRBV9	CASSPEDILYEQYF	TGTGCCAGCAGCCCAGAGGACATCCTTTACGAGCAGTACTTC
TRBJ1-1	12	NA	NA	TRBV20-1	CSASSGFTEAFF	TGCAGTGCTAGTTCAGGGTTCACTGAAGCTTTCTTT
TRBJ2-2	13	NA	NA	TRBV7-2	CASSLVRGWELFF	TGTGCCAGCAGCTTAGTCAGGGGATGGGAGCTGTTTTTT
TRBJ2-2	16	NA	TRBD2	TRBV9	CASSALADPNTGELFF	TGTGCCAGCAGCGCCCTAGCGGACCCTAACACCGGGGAGCTGTTTTTT
TRBJ1-6	14	NA	TRBD1	TRBV27	CASSWTGINSPLHF	TGTGCCAGCAGTTGGACAGGGATTAATTCACCCCTCCACTTT
TRBJ2-7	13	few	NA	TRBV5-4	CASSLAADYEQYF	TGTGCCAGCAGCTTGGCCGCAGATTACGAGCAGTACTTC
TRBJ1-2	13	NA	TRBD1	TRBV12-3/TRBV12-4	CASSLGQAGGYTF	TGTGCCAGCAGTTTGGGACAGGCTGGCGGCTACACCTTC
TRBJ1-5	18	NA	NA	TRBV3-1/TRBV3-2	CASSQGSKGVYSNQPQHF	TGTGCCAGCAGCCAAGGTTCAAAGGGGGTTTATAGCAATCAGCCCCAGCATTTT
TRBJ2-3	15	many	TRBD2	TRBV7-9	CASSGTSGAPDTQYF	TGTGCCAGCAGCGGGACTAGCGGGGCCCCAGATACGCAGTATTTT
TRBJ2-7	14	NA	TRBD1	TRBV5-6	CASSFPGQGREQYF	TGTGCCAGCAGCTTCCCGGGACAGGGGAGGGAGCAGTACTTC
TRBJ2-7	14	NA	TRBD2	TRBV27	CASRRTSGVYEQYF	TGTGCCAGCAGGAGGACTAGCGGGGTCTACGAGCAGTACTTC